This entry lists 22 T cell receptor beta chains sequenced from one sample in a study of cytomegalovirus exposure and HLA in healthy donors. The PCR employed 60 Vbeta primers together with 13 Jbeta primers. TCRdb's copy holds only in-frame clones and misses some; the assay was immunoSEQ multiplex PCR. The profile shows under 200,000 clones, roughly 81% of them singletons. The sequenced sample consisted of PBMCs. These receptors were obtained from a woman aged 50 to 65 in good health and CMV-seronegative.

This rearrangement joins TRBV10-3 to TRBJ1-2; 9 positions agree with TRBD1. The germline gives CDR1 ENHRY, CDR2 SYGVKD. V lost 4 bases and J lost 4; bases outside the gene matches: 1. The CDR3 extends over 13 amino acids. As DNA, the CDR3 is TGTGCCATCAGTGGGACAGGGGCCTATGGCTACACCTTC. Its translation: CAISGTGAYGYTF.

The CDR3 bases are TGTGCCAGCAACGACAGGGCGGGGATTGATAGTGAAGCTTTCTTT. This codes for CASNDRAGIDSEAFF. The chain employs TRBV6-6 and TRBJ1-1, with 7 bases aligning to TRBD1. The CDR3 spans 15 residues. The J segment lost 7 bases and the V segment lost 7 bases, leaving 15 bases of the junction unmatched. CDR1 and CDR2 (germline): MNHNY, SVGAGI (reference sequence).

Here the CDR3 DNA reads TGTGCCAGCAGTTTGAAGGACAGCCCCAGAGATACGCAGTATTTT. As protein: CASSLKDSPRDTQYF. The chain recombines TRBV27 with TRBJ2-3, with D perhaps TRBD1 (6 bases). With 3 bases removed from V and 5 bases from J, the gap between germline ends came to 15 bases. The CDR3 covers 15 residues. Germline V gene lookup returns CDR1 MNHEY and CDR2 SMNVEV (reference sequence).

V gene TRBV6-6 combines with J gene TRBJ2-5; the D gene is possibly TRBD2 (6 bases). V shed 6 bases and J shed 5 bases, with 22 bases lying between them. The CDR3 sequence is 16 residues long. Germline V gene sequence: CDR1 MNHNY, CDR2 SVGAGI (reference sequence). CDR3 loop: CASSPLTLTRGETQYF. The CDR3 DNA reads as TGTGCCAGCAGCCCGCTGACTCTCACGCGGGGTGAGACCCAGTACTTC.

This chain uses TRBV27 with TRBJ2-1; tentative D call: TRBD1 (6 bases). The germline gives CDR1 MNHEY, CDR2 SMNVEV (reference sequence). The CDR3 spans 18 residues. Trimming stripped 2 bases from V and 8 bases from J, with 25 bases between. CDR3 sequence reads: CASSLVRPSGRGGDEQFF. The CDR3 DNA follows: TGTGCCAGCAGTTTAGTCCGCCCTTCGGGCAGGGGTGGGGATGAGCAGTTCTTC.

The chain carries TRBV28 and TRBJ2-1; D perhaps matches TRBD1 (6 bases). The CDR3 covers 12 residues. With 7 bases removed from V and 12 bases from J, the gap between germline ends came to 16 bases. Germline V gives CDR1 MDHEN, CDR2 SYDVKM. The chain's CDR3 is CASTSGQWGQFF. In DNA form, the CDR3 reads TGTGCCAGCACTTCCGGACAGTGGGGGCAGTTCTTC.

The chain employs TRBV9 and TRBJ2-1, with D perhaps TRBD2 (7 bases). The germline V and J ends were trimmed by 3 bases and 4 bases, with 17 bases remaining between them. The V gene's germline CDR1 is SGDLS and CDR2 YYNGEE. This CDR3 spans 16 amino acids. The CDR3 region is CASSGPGAGHYNEQFF. The CDR3 region has the DNA TGTGCCAGCAGCGGGCCGGGAGCGGGACATTACAATGAGCAGTTCTTC.

This clone appeared a single time. The J gene is TRBJ2-7, the V gene TRBV5-4; 9 bases fit TRBD1. Germline V CDR1 and CDR2: SGHNT, YYREEE (reference sequence). V was clipped by 4 bases and J by 6 bases; unmatched bases: 2. CDR3 length equals 12 residues. The CDR3 reads CASSRTGVEQYF. CDR3 sequence (DNA): TGTGCCAGCAGCCGGACAGGGGTCGAGCAGTACTTC.

This rearrangement joins TRBV5-1 to TRBJ1-1, with unresolved D. V lost 0 bases and J lost 5, with 11 bases in between. Germline values: CDR1 SGHRS, CDR2 YFSETQ. The CDR3 totals 14 residues. The CDR3 DNA follows: TGCGCCAGCAGCTTGGGGGGAGGAGAAACTGAAGCTTTCTTT. Translated, it gives CASSLGGGETEAFF.

This clone was detected only a few times. The rearrangement links TRBV29-1 to TRBJ1-1; no definite D call. The CDR3 has 11 residues. The germline V gene encodes CDR1 SQVTM and CDR2 ANQGSEA. V dropped 6 bases and J dropped 6 bases, with 11 bases sitting between them. The CDR3 nucleotides read TGCAGCGTAGCCGACAAGGCTGAAGCTTTCTTT. Translated: CSVADKAEAFF.

J is TRBJ1-2 and V is TRBV19; TRBD1 matches at 12 bases. Germline CDR1 is LNHDA and CDR2 is SQIVND (reference sequence). The junction had 10 bases not matched to a gene; V was cut back by 7 bases and J by 7 bases. CDR3 length: 15 amino acids. The CDR3 nucleotides read TGTGCCAGTACCATTCCGGGACAGGGGGCGGGTGGCTACACCTTC. It is translated as CASTIPGQGAGGYTF. Full variable domain (outside the CDR3, taken from reference TRBV19 and TRBJ1-2): DGGITQSPKYLFRKEGQNVTLSCEQNLNHDAMYWYRQDPGQGLRLIYYSQIVNDFQKGDIAEGYSVSREKKESFPLTVTSAQKNPTAFYLCASTIPGQGAGGYTFGSGTRLTVV.

The chain carries TRBV28 and TRBJ1-1; a weak D match, TRBD1 (5 bases). Trimming stripped 6 bases from V and 9 bases from J, with 17 bases between. CDR1 MDHEN and CDR2 SYDVKM come from the germline V gene. CDR3 length: 13 amino acids. CDR3 sequence (DNA): TGTGCCAGCAGATCAACCTCGGGGGGGAAAGCTTTCTTT. Translated, it gives CASRSTSGGKAFF.

V gene TRBV6-1 combines with J gene TRBJ1-1, with TRBD1 matching 7 bases. Germline V gene data show CDR1 as MNHNS and CDR2 as SASEGT. The CDR3 totals 15 residues. V was pared by 3 bases and J by 7 bases, with 11 bases of the junction left unmatched. CDR3 sequence: CASSERGTATNEAFF. Here the CDR3 DNA reads TGTGCCAGCAGTGAGAGGGGGACAGCTACAAATGAAGCTTTCTTT.

The chain recombines TRBV5-1 with TRBJ1-1, with 7 bases matching TRBD1. Trimming cost V 4 bases and J 4 bases; bases outside gene matches: 7. The germline gives CDR1 SGHRS, CDR2 YFSETQ. The CDR3 is 14 amino acids. The CDR3 DNA follows: TGCGCCAGCAGCCAACAGGGGCTCGGCACTGAAGCTTTCTTT. It codes for CASSQQGLGTEAFF.

This rearrangement joins TRBV6-4 to TRBJ2-3, with 10 nucleotides matching TRBD2. The V and J ends lost 3 bases and 6 bases, in that order; junction bases with no gene match: 9. Germline CDR1 is MRHNA and CDR2 is SNTAGT. This CDR3 has 16 amino acids. This CDR3 is CASSEEGSGGADTQYF. The CDR3 DNA sequence: TGTGCCAGCAGTGAGGAGGGGAGCGGGGGGGCGGATACGCAGTATTTT.

The table lists this clone with a count of one. The chain joins TRBV7-2 to TRBJ1-3; D unresolved. The CDR3 covers 14 residues. The V and J ends lost 2 bases and 0 bases respectively, with 5 bases between them. The germline V gene encodes CDR1 SGHTA and CDR2 FQGNSA. Written as DNA, the CDR3 is TGTGCCAGCAGCTTACCAGGCTCTGGAAACACCATATATTTT. Translating it yields CASSLPGSGNTIYF.

This CDR3 reads CASSPRGGRTDTQYF. CDR3 coding DNA: TGTGCCAGCAGCCCACGTGGGGGCCGCACAGATACGCAGTATTTT. The chain carries TRBV7-7 and TRBJ2-3; tentatively, D is TRBD1 (6 bases). Germline V gene sequence: CDR1 SSHAT, CDR2 FNYEAQ (reference sequence). The CDR3 is 15 residues long. V was clipped by 5 bases and J by 1 base, with 13 bases between them.

The chain joins TRBV4-3 to TRBJ2-2; a weak D match, TRBD2 (5 bases). The CDR3 extends over 15 amino acids. Germline V gene data show CDR1 as LGHNA and CDR2 as YSLEER. V gave up 1 base and J gave up 1 base, with 7 bases separating them. The CDR3 DNA reads TGCGCCAGCAGCCAAGTCGGACTGAACACCGGGGAGCTGTTTTTT. It specifies CASSQVGLNTGELFF.

The rearrangement joins TRBV6-1 to TRBJ2-1; D uncertain. Germline V gene sequence: CDR1 MNHNS, CDR2 SASEGT. Trimming pared 3 bases from V and 4 bases from J, leaving 7 bases between. CDR3 length equals 13 residues. CDR3: CASSEGPYNEQFF. CDR3 DNA: TGTGCCAGCAGTGAGGGCCCTTACAATGAGCAGTTCTTC.

V and J are TRBV19 and TRBJ1-4, with D unresolved. The CDR3 has 14 amino acids. Germline CDR1 LNHDA, CDR2 SQIVND (reference sequence). The germline V and J ends were trimmed by 3 bases and 0 bases, with 5 bases remaining between them. This CDR3 is CASSISATNEKLFF. CDR3 nucleotide sequence: TGTGCCAGTAGTATTTCTGCAACTAATGAAAAACTGTTTTTT.

This rearrangement joins TRBV2 to TRBJ2-2, with D possibly matching TRBD2 (5 bases). The CDR3 totals 15 residues. Between the trimmed V and J ends, which lost 4 bases and 5 bases, there was a span of 14 bases. Germline V gene data show CDR1 as SNHLY and CDR2 as FYNNEI. CDR3 sequence: CASSVDGVDTGELFF. For the CDR3, the DNA is TGTGCCAGCAGTGTCGACGGGGTCGATACCGGGGAGCTGTTTTTT.

The V and J genes are TRBV15 and TRBJ1-4; TRBD1 might be the D (6 bases). CDR3 size: 15 residues. V dropped 5 bases and J dropped 4 bases, with 14 bases sitting between them. The germline CDR1 and CDR2 sequences are LNHNV and YYDKDF (reference sequence). DNA for the CDR3: TGTGCCACCAGCCTAACGACAGGACTTAATGAAAAACTGTTTTTT. Amino acid sequence: CATSLTTGLNEKLFF.